Listed below are T cell receptor beta chains from one sample, sequenced in a study of T cell changes during pregnancy in multiple sclerosis. Measured with immunoSEQ multiplex PCR; TCRdb has only the in-frame clones, and not every one. The sample consists of about 77,000 clones, 89% of them appearing once. This specimen consisted of peripheral blood, obtained before pregnancy. Every receptor here comes from a female donor with multiple sclerosis, enrolled in a pregnancy study. CDR3s include the opening cysteine and the closing phenylalanine or tryptophan. D genes are given only for firm matches. Only some rows state a clone size, as once, few, many or a class for expanded clones.

D	V	length	J	size	DNA	CDR3
-	TRBV28	12	TRBJ2-7	-	TGTGCCAGCAGTTTGTACAGGCGCGAGCAGTACTTC	CASSLYRREQYF
-	TRBV13	15	TRBJ2-2	-	TGTGCCAGCAGCTTAACAGGGAAGCTAGCCGGGGAGCTGTTTTTT	CASSLTGKLAGELFF
-	TRBV28	14	TRBJ2-7	-	TGTGCCAGCAGTGTCAGGTCCCTTTGGGACGAGCAGTACTTC	CASSVRSLWDEQYF
-	TRBV5-6	13	TRBJ1-2	-	TGTGCCAGCAGTCGGAGGTCTAACTATGGCTACACCTTC	CASSRRSNYGYTF
TRBD1	TRBV5-1	15	TRBJ2-7	-	TGCGCCAGCAGCTTGGCCGGGGGACAGGGCTACGAGCAGTACTTC	CASSLAGGQGYEQYF
-	TRBV30	13	TRBJ2-3	-	TGTGCCTTAGGCAGGGGGGACACAGATACGCAGTATTTT	CALGRGDTDTQYF
TRBD1	TRBV6-6	15	TRBJ1-5	-	TGTGCCAGCAGTTCGGACAGGGGGAGCAATCAGCCCCAGCATTTT	CASSSDRGSNQPQHF
-	TRBV18	14	TRBJ2-7	-	TGTGCCAGCTCACCTCTATCGAGCTCCTACGAGCAGTACTTC	CASSPLSSSYEQYF
TRBD1	TRBV6-1	14	TRBJ1-4	-	TGTGCCAGCAGTGAGGACAGGGTTGATGAAAAACTGTTTTTT	CASSEDRVDEKLFF
-	TRBV6-6	15	TRBJ2-1	-	TGTGCCAGCAGAACCCCACAGGGCGGGTACAATGAGCAGTTCTTC	CASRTPQGGYNEQFF
TRBD2	TRBV7-9	16	TRBJ2-1	-	TGTGCCAGCAGCTATGCGGGCGGAGCGGGGGGGCTTGAGCAGTTCTTC	CASSYAGGAGGLEQFF
TRBD1	TRBV6-6	12	TRBJ1-2	-	TGTGCCAGCACGGGACAGAGCTATGGCTACACCTTC	CASTGQSYGYTF
TRBD2	TRBV2	13	TRBJ2-7	-	TGTGCCAGCATTTCCGGGGAGGGCTACGAGCAGTACTTC	CASISGEGYEQYF
-	TRBV18	15	TRBJ1-2	-	TGTGCCAGCTCACCACAGACGGACTTAAACTATGGCTACACCTTC	CASSPQTDLNYGYTF
-	TRBV29-1	14	TRBJ1-5	-	TGCAGCGTTTCCCCCCCGGGAGGAGGTCAGCCCCAGCATTTT	CSVSPPGGGQPQHF
TRBD1	TRBV5-3	18	TRBJ2-7	-	TGTGCCAGAAGCTTGTTAGGCGACAGGGGGAGGAGGTTATACGAGCAGTACTTC	CARSLLGDRGRRLYEQYF
TRBD2	TRBV7-6	16	TRBJ2-2	-	TGTGCCAGCAGCTTTAGCGGGGGATTTGGAACCGGGGAGCTGTTTTTT	CASSFSGGFGTGELFF
TRBD1	TRBV2	14	TRBJ2-7	-	TGTGCCAGCAGGGACAGGGACATCTCCTACGAGCAGTACTTC	CASRDRDISYEQYF
TRBD2	TRBV5-1	15	TRBJ2-2	-	TGCGCCAGCAGCTTGGGTAGCGGGGGTACCGGGGAGCTGTTTTTT	CASSLGSGGTGELFF
TRBD2	TRBV5-1	14	TRBJ2-1	-	TGCGCCAGCAGCTGGACTAGCGGAGAAAATGAGCAGTTCTTC	CASSWTSGENEQFF
-	TRBV10-3	15	TRBJ1-3	-	TGTGCCATCAGCCAACAAGCGGTCTCTGGAAACACCATATATTTT	CAISQQAVSGNTIYF
TRBD1	TRBV30	14	TRBJ2-6	-	TGTGCCTTGGACAGGGTCTCTGGGGCCAACGTCCTGACTTTC	CALDRVSGANVLTF
TRBD2	TRBV4-3	16	TRBJ2-1	-	TGCGCCAGCAGCCAAGCTAGCGGGGGAACCCAAAATGAGCAGTTCTTC	CASSQASGGTQNEQFF
-	TRBV9	15	TRBJ2-3	-	TGTGCCAGCAGCGTAGGTCGGGGTAGCACAGATACGCAGTATTTT	CASSVGRGSTDTQYF
TRBD2	TRBV9	16	TRBJ2-3	-	TGTGCCAGCAGCGTATATCAGGCGGGGGGGCCGGATACGCAGTATTTT	CASSVYQAGGPDTQYF
-	TRBV6-4	15	TRBJ1-2	-	TGTGCCAGCAGTCAGCGCGCGGGTGAGGCCTATGGCTACACCTTC	CASSQRAGEAYGYTF
TRBD1	TRBV7-8	15	TRBJ1-5	-	TGTGCCAGCAGCATTGGACAGGGTTTTGATCAGCCCCAGCATTTT	CASSIGQGFDQPQHF
-	TRBV7-8	13	TRBJ1-2	-	TGTGCCAGCAGCTTGCGGGATTACGGTGGCTACACCTTC	CASSLRDYGGYTF
TRBD1	TRBV28	16	TRBJ1-1	-	TGTGCCAGCAGTCCCACAGGGGGCTTAGGGGTCACTGAAGCTTTCTTT	CASSPTGGLGVTEAFF
-	TRBV9	15	TRBJ2-1	-	TGTGCCAGCAGCGTCGGCGGGGCTACCTACAATGAGCAGTTCTTC	CASSVGGATYNEQFF
-	TRBV10-3	12	TRBJ1-2	-	TGTGCCATCAGACAGGGTTACTATGGCTACACCTTC	CAIRQGYYGYTF
-	TRBV4-1	17	TRBJ2-2	once	TGCGCCAGCAGCCTCAACACCCGGGGGTATAACACCGGGGAGCTGTTTTTT	CASSLNTRGYNTGELFF
-	TRBV19	13	TRBJ1-2	once	TGTGCCAGTAGTATTACTGAGAACTATGGCTACACCTTC	CASSITENYGYTF
-	TRBV6-6	16	TRBJ2-4	-	TGTGCCAGCAGTTTCGAGCCTACTCTAGCCAAAAACATTCAGTACTTC	CASSFEPTLAKNIQYF
-	TRBV11-2	11	TRBJ2-5	-	TGTGCCAGCAGGACTAGTGAGACCCAGTACTTC	CASRTSETQYF
-	TRBV2	13	TRBJ1-1	-	TGTGCCAGCACCTCTGACAGGTACGGCGAAGCTTTCTTT	CASTSDRYGEAFF
TRBD2	TRBV6-4	17	TRBJ2-5	-	TGTGCCACCTACAGACTAGCGGGGGGGCAGCACCAAGAGACCCAGTACTTC	CATYRLAGGQHQETQYF
-	TRBV2	15	TRBJ1-6	-	TGTGCCAGCAGTGAATGGCAGCTAGATAATTCACCCCTCCACTTT	CASSEWQLDNSPLHF
TRBD1	TRBV14	18	TRBJ1-4	-	TGTGCCAGCAGCCCCCGGGACAGCCTTGCTACAACTAATGAAAAACTGTTTTTT	CASSPRDSLATTNEKLFF
TRBD1	TRBV19	15	TRBJ2-7	-	TGTGCCAGTACCGATCCTCGACAGGGGTCCCACGAGCAGTACTTC	CASTDPRQGSHEQYF
TRBD1	TRBV5-4	12	TRBJ1-4	-	TGTGCCAGCAGCACAGGGGGCGCGGAACTGTTTTTT	CASSTGGAELFF
-	TRBV5-8	13	TRBJ1-1	-	TGTGCCAGCAGCTCGAGCTTGAACACTGAAGCTTTCTTT	CASSSSLNTEAFF
TRBD1	TRBV6-1	15	TRBJ2-2	-	TGTGCCAGCAGAAGACAGGGATCAAACACCGGGGAGCTGTTTTTT	CASRRQGSNTGELFF
TRBD2	TRBV19	21	TRBJ2-5	-	TGTGCCAGTAGTATAGTATTTTGGACTAGCGGGGGGCCCGACCCTCAAGAGACCCAGTACTTC	CASSIVFWTSGGPDPQETQYF
TRBD2	TRBV18	16	TRBJ2-1	once	TGTGCCAGCTCACCACAGACGGCAGCGGGGCTCGATGAGCAGTTCTTC	CASSPQTAAGLDEQFF
-	TRBV30	14	TRBJ1-5	-	TGTGCCTGGAGTTCGGAGACAGCCAATCAGCCCCAGCATTTT	CAWSSETANQPQHF
-	TRBV5-1	13	TRBJ1-5	-	TGCGCCAGCCACAGGGTAGGGAATCAGCCCCAGCATTTT	CASHRVGNQPQHF
TRBD2	TRBV11-2	15	TRBJ2-7	once	TGTGCCAGCAGCTTAACTAGCGGGGGAGCCTACGAGCAGTACTTC	CASSLTSGGAYEQYF
TRBD2	TRBV4-1	17	TRBJ2-3	-	TGCGCCAGCAGCACCGAACCGGGACTAGCTCCCACAGATACGCAGTATTTT	CASSTEPGLAPTDTQYF
TRBD2	TRBV7-8	13	TRBJ2-7	-	TGTGCCGGGAGCGGGGGGGACTCCTACGAGCAGTACTTC	CAGSGGDSYEQYF
-	TRBV6-5	13	TRBJ1-2	-	TGTGCCAGCACTAGACCGGGGTTATATGGCTACACCTTC	CASTRPGLYGYTF
-	TRBV4-1	15	TRBJ2-7	-	TGCGCCAGCAGCCAAGTAGCTCAGAGTTGGTACGAGCAGTACTTC	CASSQVAQSWYEQYF
-	TRBV11-2	17	TRBJ2-3	-	TGTGCCAGCAGCTTAATGAGTACTACTCGTAGCACAGATACGCAGTATTTT	CASSLMSTTRSTDTQYF
-	TRBV15	15	TRBJ1-6	-	TGTGCCACCAGCAGGGAACCGGACAGTAATTCACCCCTCCACTTT	CATSREPDSNSPLHF
-	TRBV5-5	12	TRBJ2-7	-	TGTGCCAGCAGCTTACTGACCTACGAGCAGTACTTC	CASSLLTYEQYF
-	TRBV7-2	15	TRBJ1-6	-	TGTGCCAGCAGCTTCCTAACCGGGATTAATTCACCCCTCCACTTT	CASSFLTGINSPLHF
-	TRBV2	15	TRBJ2-2	-	TGTGCCAGCAGAGCGGCAGATTCGAACACCGGGGAGCTGTTTTTT	CASRAADSNTGELFF